These 15 T cell receptor beta chains originate from one sample sequenced in a study of vaccination and CD4 T cells after COVID-19. Their antigen targets remain unknown. Treatment of the sample: roughly 10-day PBMC culture with coronavirus spike peptide pools or control peptides (ViraFEST assay). An Oncomine TCR Beta short-read assay was used to sequence the DNA from cultured CD4+ T cells. TCRdb used MiXCR to reprocess the PCR reads, holding one entry per CDR3 protein. This repertoire shows thousands of distinct CDR3 sequences, around 20% found once; its top ten account for 40% to 45%. Sequenced input: CD4+ T cells from blood, cultured in vitro. These receptors were collected from a human donor who had recovered from COVID-19.

This clonotype was counted between two and nine times. The rearrangement uses TRBV6-5 and TRBJ2-7; TRBD1 agrees at 8 bases. The CDR3 contains 16 residues. The J segment lost 4 bases and the V segment lost 0 bases, leaving 8 bases of the junction unmatched. The germline CDR1 and CDR2 sequences are MNHEY and SVGAGI. The CDR3 protein is CASSYSPGQGWYEQYF. As DNA, the CDR3 is TGTGCCAGCAGTTACTCTCCTGGACAGGGTTGGTACGAGCAGTACTTC.

This clonotype is medium-sized within its sample. This chain joins TRBV6-5 and TRBJ1-6; 7 positions match TRBD1. The CDR3 extends over 18 amino acids. Trimming cost V 2 bases and J 0 bases; bases outside gene matches: 7. CDR1 and CDR2 (germline): MNHEY, SVGAGI. CDR3 bases: TGTGCCAGCAGTTACGGAGGACAGGAGAGCTCCTATAATTCACCCCTCCACTTT. Translated, it gives CASSYGGQESSYNSPLHF.

This rearrangement joins TRBV6-1 to TRBJ1-3; D possibly corresponds to TRBD1 (5 bases). The germline V gene encodes CDR1 MNHNS and CDR2 SASEGT. V was pared by 4 bases and J by 0 bases, with 10 bases between. The CDR3 sequence is 15 residues long. The CDR3 DNA is TGTGCCAGCAGTGTGGGACCGTCCTCTGGAAACACCATATATTTT. This encodes CASSVGPSSGNTIYF.

This clonotype was counted only a few times. The V and J genes are TRBV30 and TRBJ1-2, with D possibly matching TRBD1 (6 bases). V was pared by 0 bases and J by 4 bases, with 15 bases between. The germline V gene encodes CDR1 GTSNPN and CDR2 SVGIG (reference sequence). CDR3 length: 15 amino acids. CDR3 protein: CAWSVPTGSPYGYTF. In DNA form, the CDR3 reads TGTGCCTGGAGTGTACCAACAGGGAGCCCCTATGGCTACACCTTC.

V usage is TRBV5-1 and J usage is TRBJ2-5; D gene ambiguous. With 4 bases removed from V and 2 bases from J, the gap between germline ends came to 18 bases. The CDR3 sequence is 16 residues long. Germline CDR1 reads SGHRS; CDR2 reads YFSETQ. Here the CDR3 reads CASSPLGGPQQETQYF. Here the CDR3 DNA reads TGCGCCAGCAGCCCTCTTGGTGGTCCCCAGCAAGAGACCCAGTACTTC.

This clonotype was picked up a small number of times. This rearrangement joins TRBV7-8 to TRBJ2-1; D is perhaps TRBD2 (6 bases). Between the trimmed V and J ends, which lost 2 bases and 0 bases, there was a span of 14 bases. The CDR3 runs to 17 residues. Per germline, CDR1 SGHVS and CDR2 FQNEAQ. CDR3 sequence (DNA): TGTGCCAGCAGCTTAAGAAGGGACTCCAGCTCCTACAATGAGCAGTTCTTC. Translated: CASSLRRDSSSYNEQFF.

V is TRBV12-3 or TRBV12-4 and J is TRBJ1-2, with a weak D call TRBD1 (5 bases). This CDR3 spans 14 amino acids. V was shortened by 3 bases and J by 4 bases, with 12 bases between the two germline ends. The CDR3 coding sequence is TGTGCCAGCAGTTTCGGGGGGAGTGTCTATGGCTACACCTTC. Translated: CASSFGGSVYGYTF.

The chain links TRBV19 to TRBJ1-1, with D perhaps TRBD1 (5 bases). The germline V gene has CDR1 LNHDA and CDR2 SQIVND (reference sequence). V lost 10 bases, J lost 3 bases, and 9 bases lay in between. The CDR3 has 11 amino acids. The CDR3 DNA reads as TGTGCCACTCGGGGGTACACTGAAGCTTTCTTT. Protein sequence: CATRGYTEAFF.

This chain links TRBV14 with TRBJ1-2, with D perhaps matching TRBD1 (6 bases). The CDR3 consists of 16 residues. V lost 4 bases, J lost 0 bases, and 15 bases lay in between. CDR1 is SGHDN and CDR2 is FVKESK in the germline V gene. This chain's CDR3 is CASSLWGTPTNYGYTF. The CDR3 coding sequence is TGTGCCAGCAGCCTTTGGGGGACACCAACTAACTATGGCTACACCTTC.

By share, this clonotype ranks as medium-sized. The CDR3 bases are TGCAGTGCTATCTGGGACAGGGATGAAAAACTGTTTTTT. Protein product: CSAIWDRDEKLFF. The chain uses TRBV20-1 and TRBJ1-4; 9 positions match TRBD1. Trimming removed 4 bases from V and 6 bases from J; junction bases left unmatched: 3. Germline V gene sequence: CDR1 DFQATT, CDR2 SNEGSKA (reference sequence). This CDR3 is built from 13 residues.

Details on this clonotype: One junction end disagrees with the germline gene, perhaps due to a read error. This chain joins TRBV27 and TRBJ1-1, with 9 bases matching TRBD1. There are 16 residues in the CDR3. Looked up from germline, CDR1 is MNHEY and CDR2 is SMNVEV (reference sequence). CDR3 DNA sequence: TGTGCCAGCAGTCGTCCCGGGACAGGGTACGGAACTGAAGTTTTCTTT. Its translation: CASSRPGTGYGTEVFF.

The chain uses TRBV19 and TRBJ1-5; the match to TRBD1 covers 7 bases. From germline, CDR1 is LNHDA and CDR2 SQIVND (reference sequence). The CDR3 has 16 residues. With 3 bases clipped from V and 4 bases from J, the junction kept 9 bases outside the gene matches. CDR3 in amino acids: CASSIQKGAGNQPQHF. The CDR3 coding sequence is TGTGCCAGTAGTATTCAAAAGGGGGCAGGGAATCAGCCCCAGCATTTT.

This clonotype occurred a few times. CDR3 bases: TGTGCCAGTAGTATAGCAGGGCTGGAGACCCAGTACTTC. Its translation: CASSIAGLETQYF. The gene calls are TRBV19 and TRBJ2-5, with D perhaps matching TRBD1 (5 bases). V lost 1 base to trimming and J lost 5 bases, with 8 bases between them. CDR3 length equals 13 residues. Germline loops: CDR1 LNHDA, CDR2 SQIVND (reference sequence).

This clonotype was seen more than once but under ten times. CDR3 amino acids: CATSSRGTGEQKLFF. In DNA, the CDR3 is TGTGCCACCAGCAGTCGGGGGACAGGGGAACAAAAACTGTTTTTT. J is TRBJ1-4 and V is TRBV15; 10 bases match TRBD1. The germline gives CDR1 LNHNV, CDR2 YYDKDF (reference sequence). Trimming removed 3 bases from V and 9 bases from J; junction bases left unmatched: 7. The CDR3 sequence is 15 residues long.

V is TRBV7-9 and J is TRBJ1-3; TRBD1 is a possible D gene (6 bases). V was pared by 8 bases and J by 1 base, with 21 bases between. This CDR3 has 17 residues. CDR1 is SEHNR, CDR2 FQNEAQ, per germline (reference sequence). CDR3 in DNA: TGTGCCAGCGGCCCCCGGATGGGCAGGGGTTCTGGAAACACCATATATTTT. Amino acid sequence: CASGPRMGRGSGNTIYF.